This entry lists 30 T cell receptor beta chains sequenced from one sample in a study of control samples from healthy donors and cancer patients. Produced via immunoSEQ multiplex PCR; TCRdb's table is partial and in-frame only. The profile covers about 120,000 clones, with about 91% appearing a single time and roughly 3.4% taken by the ten largest. The sequencing input was blood. All receptors derive from a man in his forties in good health.

This chain joins TRBV4-2 and TRBJ2-4, with 8 positions matching TRBD1. The V and J ends lost 1 base and 8 bases, in that order; junction bases with no gene match: 7. This CDR3 comprises 15 residues. CDR1 is LGHNA, CDR2 YNFKEQ, per germline. The CDR3 protein is CASSQVPGGFDIQYF. The CDR3 nucleotides read TGTGCCAGCAGCCAAGTCCCAGGGGGCTTTGACATTCAGTACTTC.

This sequence joins TRBV18 and TRBJ2-2; TRBD2 aligns across 10 bases. Germline loops: CDR1 KGHSH, CDR2 LQKENI. The CDR3 totals 16 residues. J lost 2 bases, V lost 5 bases, and 5 bases had no gene match. CDR3 nucleotides: TGTGCCAGCTCAGCTAGCGGGGGCGCAAACACCGGGGAGCTGTTTTTT. Translating gives CASSASGGANTGELFF. Full variable domain (remainder filled in from reference TRBV18 and TRBJ2-2): NAGVMQNPRHLVRRRGQEARLRCSPMKGHSHVYWYRQLPEEGLKFMVYLQKENIIDESGMPKERFSAEFPKEGPSILRIQQVVRGDSAAYFCASSASGGANTGELFFGEGSRLTVL.

The chain employs TRBV20-1 and TRBJ2-7; D is unclear. With 6 bases removed from V and 3 bases from J, the gap between germline ends came to 9 bases. CDR3 size: 11 residues. Looked up from germline, CDR1 is DFQATT and CDR2 is SNEGSKA (reference sequence). CDR3 sequence: CSADMGYEQYF. CDR3 sequence (DNA): TGCAGTGCAGACATGGGCTACGAGCAGTACTTC.

The V and J genes are TRBV7-9 and TRBJ2-3, with no clear D. Germline loops: CDR1 SEHNR, CDR2 FQNEAQ (reference sequence). The ends were cut back, 3 bases at V and 2 bases at J, with 12 bases in the middle. The CDR3 length is 15 residues. The CDR3 reads CASSFPRVFTDTQYF. The CDR3 DNA follows: TGTGCCAGCAGCTTCCCCCGGGTTTTCACAGATACGCAGTATTTT.

This rearrangement joins TRBV5-6 to TRBJ1-1; 7 bases agree with TRBD1. Germline V gene sequence: CDR1 SGHDT, CDR2 YYEEEE. The CDR3 consists of 15 residues. Trimming cost V 2 bases and J 1 base; bases outside gene matches: 5. CDR3 bases: TGTGCCAGCAGCTTCTACAGGGGACGGAACACTGAAGCTTTCTTT. Translated: CASSFYRGRNTEAFF.

The chain employs TRBV5-1 and TRBJ2-3; either TRBD1 or TRBD2 may supply D (5 bases each). The V and J ends lost 0 bases and 4 bases respectively, with 15 bases between them. Germline V gives CDR1 SGHRS, CDR2 YFSETQ. CDR3 length: 16 residues. CDR3 sequence reads: CASSLAVGRDADTQYF. CDR3 nucleotide sequence: TGCGCCAGCAGCTTGGCCGTCGGCAGGGACGCAGATACGCAGTATTTT.

The V gene is TRBV30, the J gene TRBJ2-1; 8 nucleotides align to TRBD2. V trimming: 3 bases; J trimming: 5 bases; junction bases outside the gene matches: 9. Germline V lookup: CDR1 GTSNPN, CDR2 SVGIG (reference sequence). CDR3 length: 15 residues. The CDR3 loop reads CAWSAGTSLNNEQFF. The CDR3 DNA is TGTGCCTGGAGCGCTGGGACTAGTCTGAACAATGAGCAGTTCTTC.

The genes are TRBV6-5 and TRBJ2-3, with 7 bases identical to TRBD2. In germline, CDR1 is MNHEY, CDR2 SVGAGI. The V and J ends lost 6 bases and 3 bases, in that order; junction bases with no gene match: 6. The CDR3 sequence is 14 residues long. The CDR3 DNA reads as TGTGCCAGCAGCGCTATTAGCGGGACAGATACGCAGTATTTT. The encoded protein is CASSAISGTDTQYF.

This clone was counted a single time. A junction boundary mismatches the germline segment, possibly from a read error. The chain has TRBV11-2 and TRBJ2-7, with D perhaps TRBD1 (5 bases). The CDR3 runs to 13 residues. Germline V gene sequence: CDR1 SGHAT, CDR2 FQNNGV. CDR3 sequence: CASRLDSSYEQYF. The CDR3 nucleotides are TGTGCCAGCAGATTAGACAGTTCCTACGAGCAGTACTTC.

The V call is TRBV25-1, the J call TRBJ1-2, with 9 bases lining up with TRBD1. V was clipped by 7 bases and J by 1 base; unmatched bases: 7. The germline V gene encodes CDR1 MGHDK and CDR2 SYGVNS. The length of the CDR3 is 15 residues. CDR3 in amino acids: CASNTRTGDNYGYTF. For the CDR3, the DNA is TGTGCCAGCAACACACGGACAGGGGATAACTATGGCTACACCTTC.

The V and J genes are TRBV10-3 and TRBJ1-1; the D is unclear. Per the germline V gene, CDR1 is ENHRY and CDR2 is SYGVKD. This CDR3 region has 14 residues. Trimming removed 2 bases at V and 0 bases at J, with 7 bases between. In DNA form, the CDR3 reads TGTGCCATCAGTGAGCTACTTATGAACACTGAAGCTTTCTTT. This codes for CAISELLMNTEAFF.

The CDR3 coding sequence is TGTGCCAGTAGTACGGGGGAAAACACCGGGGAGCTGTTTTTT. Residues: CASSTGENTGELFF. The J gene is TRBJ2-2, the V gene TRBV19, with a possible D match to TRBD2 (6 bases). The ends were cut back, 4 bases at V and 2 bases at J, with 8 bases in the middle. This CDR3 spans 14 amino acids. Germline V lookup: CDR1 LNHDA, CDR2 SQIVND (reference sequence). The full variable domain, its missing parts supplied by reference TRBV19 and TRBJ2-2, is DGGITQSPKYLFRKEGQNVTLSCEQNLNHDAMYWYRQDPGQGLRLIYYSQIVNDFQKGDIAEGYSVSREKKESFPLTVTSAQKNPTAFYLCASSTGENTGELFFGEGSRLTVL.

This rearrangement joins TRBV6-5 to TRBJ1-3; no firm D call. V lost 3 bases and J 0 bases, leaving 6 bases between the germline ends. Germline values: CDR1 MNHEY, CDR2 SVGAGI. The CDR3 loop spans 14 amino acids. The CDR3: CASSYSSSGNTIYF. The CDR3 DNA reads as TGTGCCAGCAGTTATTCCAGCTCTGGAAACACCATATATTTT.

V usage is TRBV12-3 or TRBV12-4 and J usage is TRBJ1-2, with a possible D match to TRBD1 (5 bases). Between the trimmed V and J ends, which lost 4 bases and 4 bases, there was a span of 10 bases. This CDR3 contains 13 residues. DNA of the CDR3: TGTGCCAGCAGTTACACAGGTACCTATGGCTACACCTTC. This gives the protein CASSYTGTYGYTF.

This chain connects TRBV2 to TRBJ2-4; D ambiguous. Germline CDR1 SNHLY, CDR2 FYNNEI. Trimming removed 3 bases at V and 0 bases at J, with 9 bases between. There are 15 residues in the CDR3. The CDR3 nucleotides are TGTGCCAGCAGTGAGTACAGTCTAGCCAAAAACATTCAGTACTTC. It translates to CASSEYSLAKNIQYF.

CDR3 amino acids: CASSLGVVGKETQYF. The CDR3 nucleotides read TGTGCCAGCAGCTTAGGCGTGGTCGGAAAAGAGACCCAGTACTTC. This rearrangement joins TRBV7-9 to TRBJ2-5, with D unresolved. V was cut by 1 base and J by 3 bases, with 12 bases left in between. There are 15 residues in the CDR3. The germline gives CDR1 SEHNR, CDR2 FQNEAQ (reference sequence).

This chain connects TRBV3-1 (or the pseudogene TRBV3-2) to TRBJ2-2; no clear D gene. V was cut by 6 bases and J by 8 bases, with 10 bases left in between. The germline gives CDR1 LGHDT, CDR2 YNNKEL (reference sequence). The CDR3 covers 12 residues. In nucleotides, the CDR3 is TGTGCCAGCAGTCCTAATGGGGGGGAGCTGTTTTTT. Its protein product is CASSPNGGELFF.

With regard to this clone: The sample contains more than one DNA sequence encoding this CDR3. The chain couples TRBV5-1 to TRBJ1-1; TRBD1 aligns across 7 bases. Unmatched junction bases numbered 5, after V lost 0 bases and J lost 0 bases. The CDR3 is 16 residues long. Germline CDR1 reads SGHRS; CDR2 reads YFSETQ. In nucleotides, the CDR3 is TGCGCCAGCAGCTTGGTTGGAGGGGGCATGAACACTGAAGCTTTCTTT. Amino acid sequence: CASSLVGGGMNTEAFF.

This chain links TRBV25-1 with TRBJ1-6; D is perhaps TRBD1 (6 bases). V lost 3 bases and J lost 10, with 13 bases in between. The germline V gene encodes CDR1 MGHDK and CDR2 SYGVNS. The CDR3 runs 14 residues. The CDR3 region is CASSEVTGNSPLHF. The CDR3 coding sequence is TGTGCCAGCAGTGAGGTAACAGGGAACTCACCCCTCCACTTT.

Written as DNA, the CDR3 is TGTGCCACCAGGAGGGGGGAGAACACTGAAGCTTTCTTT. This translates into CATRRGENTEAFF. V gene TRBV24-1 combines with J gene TRBJ1-1; possible D gene TRBD1, 6 bases. The V gene's germline CDR1 is KGHDR and CDR2 SFDVKD. This CDR3 is built from 13 residues. V was cut by 7 bases and J by 1 base, with 9 bases left in between.

This chain connects TRBV10-1 to TRBJ2-7, with D possibly called TRBD1 or TRBD2 (5 bases each). Looked up from germline, CDR1 is WNHNN and CDR2 is SYGVQD (reference sequence). Trimming took off 3 bases at V and 3 bases at J, with 18 bases between the two ends. The CDR3 is made up of 16 amino acids. The DNA of the CDR3 is TGCGCCAGCAGTGACATCCCCCGGGACGGAGGCTACGAGCAGTACTTC. Its protein is CASSDIPRDGGYEQYF.

The chain is built from TRBV6-5 and TRBJ1-2; 7 bases are shared with TRBD1. The V gene's germline CDR1 is MNHEY and CDR2 SVGAGI. With V trimmed by 5 bases and J by 8 bases, 5 bases remained unmatched. CDR3 length: 12 residues. Here the CDR3 DNA reads TGTGCCAGCAGTCCAGGGGGGCGCGGCTACACCTTC. This translates into CASSPGGRGYTF.

The chain uses TRBV2 and TRBJ2-3; 15 positions match TRBD2. V was clipped by 4 bases and J by 7 bases; unmatched bases: 6. Germline V gene sequence: CDR1 SNHLY, CDR2 FYNNEI. The CDR3 length is 16 residues. CDR3 residues: CASSVGGLAGGYTQYF. In DNA form, the CDR3 reads TGTGCCAGCAGTGTCGGAGGACTAGCGGGGGGGTATACGCAGTATTTT.

The genes are TRBV28 and TRBJ1-6, with D unresolved. This CDR3 comprises 15 residues. V lost 6 bases, J lost 0 bases, and 9 bases lay in between. Germline CDR1 and CDR2: MDHEN and SYDVKM. The CDR3 bases are TGTGCCAGCAGATGGACGAGCTCCTATAATTCACCCCTCCACTTT. Its translation is CASRWTSSYNSPLHF.

The V call is TRBV2, the J call TRBJ2-2; D not resolved. CDR1 and CDR2 from the germline V gene are SNHLY and FYNNEI. Trimming removed 4 bases at V and 1 base at J, with 4 bases between. This CDR3 spans 13 amino acids. The CDR3 region is CASSGGNTGELFF. CDR3 nucleotide sequence: TGTGCCAGCAGTGGAGGGAACACCGGGGAGCTGTTTTTT.

The genes are TRBV5-5 and TRBJ1-5, with TRBD1 as a possible D gene (6 bases). The germline CDR1 and CDR2 sequences are SGHKS and YYEKEE (reference sequence). This CDR3 region has 17 residues. V was cut by 4 bases and J by 2 bases, with 19 bases left in between. The CDR3 DNA reads as TGTGCCAGCAGCGGGGGGCTTTCAAAGATAGGCAATCAGCCCCAGCATTTT. Residues: CASSGGLSKIGNQPQHF.

V gene TRBV30 combines with J gene TRBJ2-7; 9 bases agree with TRBD1. This CDR3 is built from 15 residues. Germline V lookup: CDR1 GTSNPN, CDR2 SVGIG (reference sequence). J was trimmed by 4 bases and V by 3 bases; bases with no gene match: 10. The CDR3 bases are TGTGCCTGGAGAGATACCGGGACAGGGTATTACGAGCAGTACTTC. Translating gives CAWRDTGTGYYEQYF.

The genes are TRBV5-1 and TRBJ1-2, with D uncertain. Trimming shortened V by 1 base and J by 1 base, and 11 bases separated the two germline ends. The CDR3 contains 15 residues. Per germline, CDR1 SGHRS and CDR2 YFSETQ. The CDR3 sequence is CASSLPEEFNYGYTF. The CDR3 DNA is TGCGCCAGCAGCTTGCCCGAGGAATTTAACTATGGCTACACCTTC.

The rearrangement uses TRBV30 and TRBJ2-1; D remains ambiguous. CDR1 is GTSNPN, CDR2 SVGIG, per germline (reference sequence). V was trimmed by 2 bases and J by 5 bases, leaving 13 bases between them. The CDR3 runs to 14 residues. CDR3 in DNA: TGTGCCTGGAGTTTAGGGATCGTCAACAATGAGCAGTTCTTC. Residues: CAWSLGIVNNEQFF.

V is TRBV9 and J is TRBJ2-7, with D perhaps given as TRBD1 or TRBD2 (6 bases each). V dropped 4 bases and J dropped 5 bases, with 16 bases sitting between them. The CDR3 consists of 14 residues. Germline V gene lookup returns CDR1 SGDLS and CDR2 YYNGEE. CDR3 region: CASSPGGGRNEQYF. CDR3 DNA: TGTGCCAGCAGCCCCGGAGGGGGAAGAAACGAGCAGTACTTC.